This T cell receptor beta chain was obtained from a study of blood T cell repertoires in COVID-19. Across the whole study: PBMCs, B-cell-depleted T cells, or T cells were the source of the cDNA or gDNA that made up the material.

In the study's own analysis: Estimation of nucleated cell counts relied on the amplification of reference gene primers. The assay was immunoSEQ multiplex PCR, and TCRdb's table has in-frame clones only and misses some. From that table come the V and J calls and clone size; the DNA was used to work out D and trimming. Among fewer than 250,000 clones listed, around 82% were seen once. Germline V gene sequence: CDR1 DFQATT, CDR2 SNEGSKA (reference sequence). CDR3 length equals 12 residues. V was cut by 3 bases and J by 3 bases, with 8 bases left in between. This clone was observed a handful of times. The chain employs TRBV20-1 and TRBJ1-2; D unresolved. The sample was peripheral blood. The origin of this receptor is a woman in her 70s with acute or convalescent COVID-19. CDR3 residues: CSASQTYYGYTF. In nucleotides, the CDR3 is TGCAGTGCTAGTCAGACTTACTATGGCTACACCTTC.